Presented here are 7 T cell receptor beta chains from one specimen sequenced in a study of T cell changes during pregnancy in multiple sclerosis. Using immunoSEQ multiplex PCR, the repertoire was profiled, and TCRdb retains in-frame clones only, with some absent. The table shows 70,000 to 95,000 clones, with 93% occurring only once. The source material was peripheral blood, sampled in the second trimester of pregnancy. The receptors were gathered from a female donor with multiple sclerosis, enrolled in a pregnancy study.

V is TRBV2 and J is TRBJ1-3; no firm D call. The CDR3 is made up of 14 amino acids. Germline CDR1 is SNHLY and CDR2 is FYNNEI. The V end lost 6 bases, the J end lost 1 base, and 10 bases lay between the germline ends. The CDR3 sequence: CASRVVRSGNTIYF. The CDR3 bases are TGTGCCAGCAGGGTCGTTAGATCTGGAAACACCATATATTTT.

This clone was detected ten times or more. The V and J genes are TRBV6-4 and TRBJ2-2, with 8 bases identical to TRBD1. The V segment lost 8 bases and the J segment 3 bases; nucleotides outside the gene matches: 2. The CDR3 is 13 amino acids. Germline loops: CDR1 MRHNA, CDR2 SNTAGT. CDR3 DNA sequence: TGTGCCAGCGGACAGGGTGACACCGGGGAGCTGTTTTTT. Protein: CASGQGDTGELFF.

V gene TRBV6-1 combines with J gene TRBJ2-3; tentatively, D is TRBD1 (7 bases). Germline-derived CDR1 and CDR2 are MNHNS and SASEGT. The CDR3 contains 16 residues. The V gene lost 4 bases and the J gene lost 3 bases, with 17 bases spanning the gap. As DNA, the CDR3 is TGTGCCAGCAGTGCGCGGGACAGCATGGGGACAGATACGCAGTATTTT. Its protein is CASSARDSMGTDTQYF.

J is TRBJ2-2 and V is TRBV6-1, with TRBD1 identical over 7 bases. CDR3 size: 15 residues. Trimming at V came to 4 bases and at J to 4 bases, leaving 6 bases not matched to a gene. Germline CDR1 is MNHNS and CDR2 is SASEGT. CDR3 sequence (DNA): TGTGCCAGCAGTGTGCGACAGGGAATCACCGGGGAGCTGTTTTTT. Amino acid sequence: CASSVRQGITGELFF.

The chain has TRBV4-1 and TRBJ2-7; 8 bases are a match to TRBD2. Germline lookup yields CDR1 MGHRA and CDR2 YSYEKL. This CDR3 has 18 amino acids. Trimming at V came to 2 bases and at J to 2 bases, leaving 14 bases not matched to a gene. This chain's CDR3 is CASSQREAGGNEPYEQYF. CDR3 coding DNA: TGCGCCAGCAGCCAAAGGGAGGCGGGGGGCAACGAGCCCTACGAGCAGTACTTC.

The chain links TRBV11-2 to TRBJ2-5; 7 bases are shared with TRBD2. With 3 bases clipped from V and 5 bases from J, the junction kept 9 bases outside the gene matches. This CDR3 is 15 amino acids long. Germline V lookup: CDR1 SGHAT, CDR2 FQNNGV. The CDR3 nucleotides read TGTGCCAGCAGCTTGTTCCTAGCGGTAGGGGAGACCCAGTACTTC. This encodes CASSLFLAVGETQYF.

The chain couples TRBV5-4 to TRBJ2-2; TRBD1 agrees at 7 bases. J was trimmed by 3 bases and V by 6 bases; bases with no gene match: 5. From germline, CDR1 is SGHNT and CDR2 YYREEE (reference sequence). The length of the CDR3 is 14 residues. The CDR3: CASNLGGHTGELFF. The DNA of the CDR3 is TGTGCCAGCAACTTAGGGGGCCACACCGGGGAGCTGTTTTTT.